This TCR beta chain stems from a study of cytomegalovirus exposure and HLA in healthy donors. Looking at the study overall: HLA-typed donors were the source of approximately 88 million unique TCRs, which an early data release held.

A word on this clone: Its antigen is unknown.

General study points: Segments of the TCR beta V type were, in most cases, productive about 87% or about 30% of the time in an earlier analysis.

V lost 0 bases and J lost 0, with 15 bases in between. The CDR3 is made up of 17 amino acids. PCR amplification relied on 60 Vbeta primers (plus 13 Jbeta primers). Libraries were prepared by immunoSEQ multiplex PCR; TCRdb keeps only in-frame clonotypes and omits some of them. The data contain 100,000 to 150,000 clones, 81% of them seen just once; the ten biggest clones take up roughly 2.4%. The receptor comes from a woman aged 40 to 55 in good health and CMV-seronegative. Sequenced material: PBMCs. The V call is TRBV23-1, the J call TRBJ2-7, with D possibly TRBD1 on 5 matching bases. TRBV23-1 is assigned to the ORF class and has an uncertain function. CDR3 sequence reads: CASSQSNTGSISYEQYF. The CDR3 DNA follows: TGCGCCAGCAGTCAATCGAATACAGGATCGATCTCCTACGAGCAGTACTTC.